This TCR beta chain appears in the sequencing data of a study of shared clonotypes between healthy human individuals. CDR1 and CDR2 from the germline V gene are MDHEN and SYDVKM. The CDR3 is 13 residues long. Trimming cost V 5 bases and J 8 bases; bases outside gene matches: 4. Profiling relied on immunoSEQ multiplex PCR, and the TCRdb table lists in-frame clones only, not all of them. The repertoire includes 470,000 or so clones, more than 75% of them detected once, and around 12% sits in the top ten. The specimen was PBMCs. This clonotype originated in a woman in her 40s in good health. Some clones in this sample may be carry-over from other donors' samples. The genes are TRBV28 and TRBJ2-4, with 9 bases that match TRBD1. In DNA form, the CDR3 reads TGTGCCAGCAGTAGACAGGGGGTAGACATTCAGTACTTC. Translating gives CASSRQGVDIQYF.